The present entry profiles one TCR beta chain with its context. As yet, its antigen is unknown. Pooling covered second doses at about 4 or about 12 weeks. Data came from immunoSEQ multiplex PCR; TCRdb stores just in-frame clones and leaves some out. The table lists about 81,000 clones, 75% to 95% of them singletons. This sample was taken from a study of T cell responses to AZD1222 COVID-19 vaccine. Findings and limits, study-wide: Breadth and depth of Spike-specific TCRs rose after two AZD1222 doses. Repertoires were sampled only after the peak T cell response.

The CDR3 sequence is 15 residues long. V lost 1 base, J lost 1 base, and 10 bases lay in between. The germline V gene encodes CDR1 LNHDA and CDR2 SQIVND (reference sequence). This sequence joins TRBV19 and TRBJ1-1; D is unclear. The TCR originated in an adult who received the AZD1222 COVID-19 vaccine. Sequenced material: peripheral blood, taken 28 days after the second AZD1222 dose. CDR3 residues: CASSIVLGGNTEAFF. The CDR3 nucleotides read TGTGCCAGTAGTATAGTATTAGGAGGGAACACTGAAGCTTTCTTT.